This T cell receptor (beta chain) is from a study of blood T cell repertoires in COVID-19. At the level of the study: T cells, B-cell-depleted T cells, or PBMCs supplied cDNA or gDNA.

Assay used: immunoSEQ multiplex PCR; TCRdb lists only in-frame clones, some missing. The data show approximately 99,000 clones, roughly 86% seen once. CDR1 and CDR2 (germline): SGHRS, YFSETQ. J lost 0 bases, V lost 4 bases, and 8 bases had no gene match. This CDR3 region has 18 residues. The V gene is TRBV5-1, the J gene TRBJ2-3, with TRBD2 matching 13 bases. Sequencing was performed on peripheral blood. The receptor's source is a woman in her sixties or seventies in a cohort sampled during active or convalescent COVID-19. In DNA, the CDR3 is TGCGCCAGCAGCCCGGGACTAGCGGGAAGACTAAGCACAGATACGCAGTATTTT. Its translation is CASSPGLAGRLSTDTQYF.